This is a list of T cell receptor beta chains from one sample in a study of T cell responses to AZD1222 COVID-19 vaccine. Only in-frame clones appear in the TCRdb table, and some are missing; sequencing was by immunoSEQ multiplex PCR. The profile covers a few hundred thousand clones, with more than 85% appearing a single time and 0.5% to 0.7% taken by the ten largest. The sequencing here drew on peripheral blood, taken on day 0 of AZD1222 vaccination. These receptors came from an adult in good health. CDR3s include the opening cysteine and the closing phenylalanine or tryptophan. D genes are given only for firm matches. A row's size may be missing; if present it is once, few, many or a size class.

DNA: TGCAGCGTTGGGGGTGGCTACACCTTC
CDR3: CSVGGGYTF
length: 9
V: TRBV29-1
D: .
size: .
J: TRBJ1-2

DNA: TGTGCCAGCAGACGGGAGACCTATAATTCACCCCTCCACTTT
CDR3: CASRRETYNSPLHF
length: 14
V: TRBV28
D: .
size: .
J: TRBJ1-6

DNA: TGTGCCACCAGCAGAGATGTAGGGAAAAACATTCAGTACTTC
CDR3: CATSRDVGKNIQYF
length: 14
V: TRBV15
D: .
size: .
J: TRBJ2-4

DNA: TGTGCCAGTAGTATAGGTACCCCCGGGAAAGCTTTCTTT
CDR3: CASSIGTPGKAFF
length: 13
V: TRBV19
D: .
size: .
J: TRBJ1-1

DNA: TGCGCCAGCAGCTTGTCCCTGACTACCCCGGACCGAATGAACTATGGCTACACCTTC
CDR3: CASSLSLTTPDRMNYGYTF
length: 19
V: TRBV5-1
D: .
size: .
J: TRBJ1-2

DNA: TGTGCCAGCAGCGGCCGTCCGGGCTCCGAGCAGTACTTC
CDR3: CASSGRPGSEQYF
length: 13
V: TRBV9
D: .
size: .
J: TRBJ2-7

DNA: TGTGCCAGCAGTTTGGCAGGGGCTGGCTACACCTTC
CDR3: CASSLAGAGYTF
length: 12
V: TRBV12-3/TRBV12-4
D: .
size: once
J: TRBJ1-2

DNA: TGTGCCAGCAGCCCTGCCAGCCAAGAGACCCAGTACTTC
CDR3: CASSPASQETQYF
length: 13
V: TRBV7-3
D: .
size: .
J: TRBJ2-5

DNA: TGCGCCAGCAGCTTATCAGGCCTACAAGAGACCCAGTACTTC
CDR3: CASSLSGLQETQYF
length: 14
V: TRBV5-1
D: .
size: .
J: TRBJ2-5

DNA: TGCAGCGTTGGGGGACAGGGAGGAAACTATGGCTACACCTTC
CDR3: CSVGGQGGNYGYTF
length: 14
V: TRBV29-1
D: TRBD1
size: .
J: TRBJ1-2

DNA: TGTGCCAGCAGAAAACCGGGACAGGGGGCTTACGAGCAGTACTTC
CDR3: CASRKPGQGAYEQYF
length: 15
V: TRBV5-6
D: TRBD1
size: .
J: TRBJ2-7

DNA: TGTGCCAGCAGTGGACAGGGCAACTATGGCTACACCTTC
CDR3: CASSGQGNYGYTF
length: 13
V: TRBV2
D: TRBD1
size: once
J: TRBJ1-2

DNA: TGTGCCAGCAGCCACCGAAGGGGAACTGAAGCTTTCTTT
CDR3: CASSHRRGTEAFF
length: 13
V: TRBV3-1/TRBV3-2
D: .
size: .
J: TRBJ1-1

DNA: TGTGCCAGCATAGACAGGGAGGGTGAAAAACTGTTTTTT
CDR3: CASIDREGEKLFF
length: 13
V: TRBV28
D: TRBD1
size: .
J: TRBJ1-4

DNA: TGCAGCGTTTATGGACTAGCGGGGCCCACAGATACGCAGTATTTT
CDR3: CSVYGLAGPTDTQYF
length: 15
V: TRBV29-1
D: TRBD2
size: .
J: TRBJ2-3

DNA: TGTGCCAGCAGCCCCCCTGGACAGGATCTCTACGAGCAGTACTTC
CDR3: CASSPPGQDLYEQYF
length: 15
V: TRBV28
D: TRBD1
size: .
J: TRBJ2-7

DNA: TGTGCCAGCAGTTTATCAATGACAGGGGGCACCGCTTTCTTT
CDR3: CASSLSMTGGTAFF
length: 14
V: TRBV28
D: TRBD1
size: once
J: TRBJ1-1

DNA: TGTGCCAGCAGCTCCGGGGTAGCGGGAGAAATCGGGGAGCTGTTTTTT
CDR3: CASSSGVAGEIGELFF
length: 16
V: TRBV9
D: TRBD2
size: .
J: TRBJ2-2

DNA: TGTGCCAGCTGGGTACGGGGCGGCTCCTACAATGAGCAGTTCTTC
CDR3: CASWVRGGSYNEQFF
length: 15
V: TRBV28
D: .
size: .
J: TRBJ2-1

DNA: TGTGCCAGCAGTCCCCGGACCCAAGAGACCCAGTACTTC
CDR3: CASSPRTQETQYF
length: 13
V: TRBV27
D: .
size: .
J: TRBJ2-5

DNA: TGCGCCAGCAGTGACGGCAATGAGCAGTTCTTC
CDR3: CASSDGNEQFF
length: 11
V: TRBV10-1
D: .
size: .
J: TRBJ2-1

DNA: TGTGCCAGCTTGCCACATGCCCTCTACAACTATGGCTACACCTTC
CDR3: CASLPHALYNYGYTF
length: 15
V: TRBV28
D: .
size: .
J: TRBJ1-2

DNA: TGCGCCAGCAGCCAAGATAGTATCCCCAGGGGGTACGACACCGGGGAGCTGTTTTTT
CDR3: CASSQDSIPRGYDTGELFF
length: 19
V: TRBV4-1
D: TRBD1
size: .
J: TRBJ2-2

DNA: TGTGCCAGCAGCGGTGGCCTCGGAGGCTACGAGCAGTACTTC
CDR3: CASSGGLGGYEQYF
length: 14
V: TRBV5-4
D: .
size: .
J: TRBJ2-7

DNA: TGTGCCAGCAGTCCCCCGGGGGACGAGCAGTACTTC
CDR3: CASSPPGDEQYF
length: 12
V: TRBV12-3/TRBV12-4
D: .
size: .
J: TRBJ2-7

DNA: TGTGCCAGCAGCTTAGGGTGGGGGGAATCAGGCTACACCTTC
CDR3: CASSLGWGESGYTF
length: 14
V: TRBV7-2
D: .
size: .
J: TRBJ1-2

DNA: TGCAGCGTTCTCAAAGGGGGAAACACCATATATTTT
CDR3: CSVLKGGNTIYF
length: 12
V: TRBV29-1
D: .
size: .
J: TRBJ1-3

DNA: TGTGCCAGCAGTTTATTGGGACAGGGAAACAATGAGCAGTTCTTC
CDR3: CASSLLGQGNNEQFF
length: 15
V: TRBV27
D: TRBD1
size: once
J: TRBJ2-1

DNA: TGTGCCACCAGTCCCGGCACCCTCCTGTCCTACGAGCAGTACTTC
CDR3: CATSPGTLLSYEQYF
length: 15
V: TRBV24-1
D: .
size: .
J: TRBJ2-7

DNA: TGTGCCACCAGGGAGACAGGGGCCCGCACTGAAGCTTTCTTT
CDR3: CATRETGARTEAFF
length: 14
V: TRBV24-1
D: TRBD1
size: .
J: TRBJ1-1

DNA: TGCGCCAGCAGCTTGGGGAGCCCAAATTCACCCCTCCACTTT
CDR3: CASSLGSPNSPLHF
length: 14
V: TRBV5-1
D: .
size: few
J: TRBJ1-6

DNA: TGTGCCAGTACAAGGGGTTGGGGAAACACTGAAGCTTTCTTT
CDR3: CASTRGWGNTEAFF
length: 14
V: TRBV19
D: .
size: .
J: TRBJ1-1

DNA: TGTGCCAGCACCCGTAGACAGCCGGAGACCCAGTACTTC
CDR3: CASTRRQPETQYF
length: 13
V: TRBV3-1/TRBV3-2
D: .
size: once
J: TRBJ2-5

DNA: TGTGCCAGCAGCAGGACAGGCGGCACTAAAGTAAACAATGAGCAGTTCTTC
CDR3: CASSRTGGTKVNNEQFF
length: 17
V: TRBV5-4
D: TRBD1
size: .
J: TRBJ2-1

DNA: TGTGCCAGCAGTCCGTTAGCGATTAGCACAGATACGCAGTATTTT
CDR3: CASSPLAISTDTQYF
length: 15
V: TRBV6-5
D: .
size: .
J: TRBJ2-3

DNA: TGTGCCAGCAGTTCCACGGCTGGGGGGCCCTATGGCTACACCTTC
CDR3: CASSSTAGGPYGYTF
length: 15
V: TRBV6-2/TRBV6-3
D: .
size: .
J: TRBJ1-2

DNA: TGTGCCAGCAGCCAAGCCCCCAAAACTAGCGGGAGGGCCGGGAATACGCAGTATTTT
CDR3: CASSQAPKTSGRAGNTQYF
length: 19
V: TRBV4-2
D: TRBD2
size: .
J: TRBJ2-3

DNA: TGTGCCAGCAGTTTTATCCAGGAAAAACTGTTTTTT
CDR3: CASSFIQEKLFF
length: 12
V: TRBV28
D: .
size: .
J: TRBJ1-4

DNA: TGTGCCAGCAGCCCCGTTGCCAATTATGAAAAACTGTTTTTT
CDR3: CASSPVANYEKLFF
length: 14
V: TRBV3-1/TRBV3-2
D: .
size: .
J: TRBJ1-4

DNA: TGTGCCAGCAGTTCGGGACTAGCGGGGGGCACAGATACGCAGTATTTT
CDR3: CASSSGLAGGTDTQYF
length: 16
V: TRBV2
D: TRBD2
size: .
J: TRBJ2-3

DNA: TGCGCCAGCCAAGGGGAACGAGCTTCACCCCTCCACTTT
CDR3: CASQGERASPLHF
length: 13
V: TRBV10-2
D: .
size: .
J: TRBJ1-6

DNA: TGTGCCAGCAGGATCGAAGGGATGAACACTGAAGCTTTCTTT
CDR3: CASRIEGMNTEAFF
length: 14
V: TRBV2
D: .
size: .
J: TRBJ1-1

DNA: TGTGCCAGCTTTGAGATAACAGCGACGAACACTGAAGCTTTCTTT
CDR3: CASFEITATNTEAFF
length: 15
V: TRBV27
D: .
size: .
J: TRBJ1-1

DNA: TGTGCCAGCAGCCCCGAGACGGTGAACACTGAAGCTTTCTTT
CDR3: CASSPETVNTEAFF
length: 14
V: TRBV7-2
D: .
size: .
J: TRBJ1-1

DNA: TGTGCCAGCAGCTTAAGCGGGAGAGCAGGGACCCAGTACTTC
CDR3: CASSLSGRAGTQYF
length: 14
V: TRBV5-6
D: TRBD2
size: .
J: TRBJ2-5